Listed here is a single T cell receptor beta chain. Antigen specificity is unknown. This entry is derived from a study of cytotoxic CD8 clonotypes in ibrutinib-treated CLL. Across the study: Timing of response sample collection was a median around eleven months after treatment start, with a range of 6 to 36. When averaged across all of the samples, the counts came to approximately 250,000 productive templates and 94,082 productive rearrangements. Findings and limits, study-wide: Public clonotypes showed up rarely, and on treatment they shrank or held steady. Before falling back toward baseline at progression, clonality had risen at the time of ibrutinib response.

The V end was cut by 3 bases, the J end by 0 bases, with 19 bases between. The V gene's germline CDR1 is SGHDT and CDR2 YYEEEE. This CDR3 is 17 amino acids long. Profiling relied on immunoSEQ multiplex PCR, and the TCRdb table lists in-frame clones only, not all of them. This table holds over 150,000 clones, 72% found once. The sequence was obtained from a human donor with chronic lymphocytic leukemia. V gene TRBV5-6 combines with J gene TRBJ2-7; D is perhaps TRBD1 or TRBD2 (5 bases each). Source: PBMCs, taken after 24 months of ibrutinib treatment. The CDR3 bases are TGTGCCAGCAGCTCTAAGTCCAGGGACGGAGCCTCCTACGAGCAGTACTTC. It translates to CASSSKSRDGASYEQYF.